This T cell receptor (beta chain) was obtained from a study of T cell responses to AZD1222 COVID-19 vaccine. Notes on the study in general: In a largely white British group with more females than males, clonal diversity was possibly underestimated. The CD4 TCRs associated with vaccination extended across spike and predominated at 160-218 and 743-854.

About this clone: Its specificity is not known.

Assay used: immunoSEQ multiplex PCR; TCRdb lists only in-frame clones, some missing. The repertoire holds almost 70,000 clones, around four fifths seen once, with 25% in the top ten. With V trimmed by 10 bases and J by 10 bases, 15 bases remained unmatched. The germline CDR1 and CDR2 sequences are MDHEN and SYDVKM. This CDR3 region has 15 residues. The clonotype comes from an adult who received the AZD1222 COVID-19 vaccine. The specimen was peripheral blood, collected 28 days after the second AZD1222 dose. This chain uses TRBV28 with TRBJ1-6; 8 bases are a match to TRBD1. Here the CDR3 DNA reads TGTGCCACCAACACCCAGGGGGCAGGTTGGTCACCCCTCCACTTT. Its translation is CATNTQGAGWSPLHF.